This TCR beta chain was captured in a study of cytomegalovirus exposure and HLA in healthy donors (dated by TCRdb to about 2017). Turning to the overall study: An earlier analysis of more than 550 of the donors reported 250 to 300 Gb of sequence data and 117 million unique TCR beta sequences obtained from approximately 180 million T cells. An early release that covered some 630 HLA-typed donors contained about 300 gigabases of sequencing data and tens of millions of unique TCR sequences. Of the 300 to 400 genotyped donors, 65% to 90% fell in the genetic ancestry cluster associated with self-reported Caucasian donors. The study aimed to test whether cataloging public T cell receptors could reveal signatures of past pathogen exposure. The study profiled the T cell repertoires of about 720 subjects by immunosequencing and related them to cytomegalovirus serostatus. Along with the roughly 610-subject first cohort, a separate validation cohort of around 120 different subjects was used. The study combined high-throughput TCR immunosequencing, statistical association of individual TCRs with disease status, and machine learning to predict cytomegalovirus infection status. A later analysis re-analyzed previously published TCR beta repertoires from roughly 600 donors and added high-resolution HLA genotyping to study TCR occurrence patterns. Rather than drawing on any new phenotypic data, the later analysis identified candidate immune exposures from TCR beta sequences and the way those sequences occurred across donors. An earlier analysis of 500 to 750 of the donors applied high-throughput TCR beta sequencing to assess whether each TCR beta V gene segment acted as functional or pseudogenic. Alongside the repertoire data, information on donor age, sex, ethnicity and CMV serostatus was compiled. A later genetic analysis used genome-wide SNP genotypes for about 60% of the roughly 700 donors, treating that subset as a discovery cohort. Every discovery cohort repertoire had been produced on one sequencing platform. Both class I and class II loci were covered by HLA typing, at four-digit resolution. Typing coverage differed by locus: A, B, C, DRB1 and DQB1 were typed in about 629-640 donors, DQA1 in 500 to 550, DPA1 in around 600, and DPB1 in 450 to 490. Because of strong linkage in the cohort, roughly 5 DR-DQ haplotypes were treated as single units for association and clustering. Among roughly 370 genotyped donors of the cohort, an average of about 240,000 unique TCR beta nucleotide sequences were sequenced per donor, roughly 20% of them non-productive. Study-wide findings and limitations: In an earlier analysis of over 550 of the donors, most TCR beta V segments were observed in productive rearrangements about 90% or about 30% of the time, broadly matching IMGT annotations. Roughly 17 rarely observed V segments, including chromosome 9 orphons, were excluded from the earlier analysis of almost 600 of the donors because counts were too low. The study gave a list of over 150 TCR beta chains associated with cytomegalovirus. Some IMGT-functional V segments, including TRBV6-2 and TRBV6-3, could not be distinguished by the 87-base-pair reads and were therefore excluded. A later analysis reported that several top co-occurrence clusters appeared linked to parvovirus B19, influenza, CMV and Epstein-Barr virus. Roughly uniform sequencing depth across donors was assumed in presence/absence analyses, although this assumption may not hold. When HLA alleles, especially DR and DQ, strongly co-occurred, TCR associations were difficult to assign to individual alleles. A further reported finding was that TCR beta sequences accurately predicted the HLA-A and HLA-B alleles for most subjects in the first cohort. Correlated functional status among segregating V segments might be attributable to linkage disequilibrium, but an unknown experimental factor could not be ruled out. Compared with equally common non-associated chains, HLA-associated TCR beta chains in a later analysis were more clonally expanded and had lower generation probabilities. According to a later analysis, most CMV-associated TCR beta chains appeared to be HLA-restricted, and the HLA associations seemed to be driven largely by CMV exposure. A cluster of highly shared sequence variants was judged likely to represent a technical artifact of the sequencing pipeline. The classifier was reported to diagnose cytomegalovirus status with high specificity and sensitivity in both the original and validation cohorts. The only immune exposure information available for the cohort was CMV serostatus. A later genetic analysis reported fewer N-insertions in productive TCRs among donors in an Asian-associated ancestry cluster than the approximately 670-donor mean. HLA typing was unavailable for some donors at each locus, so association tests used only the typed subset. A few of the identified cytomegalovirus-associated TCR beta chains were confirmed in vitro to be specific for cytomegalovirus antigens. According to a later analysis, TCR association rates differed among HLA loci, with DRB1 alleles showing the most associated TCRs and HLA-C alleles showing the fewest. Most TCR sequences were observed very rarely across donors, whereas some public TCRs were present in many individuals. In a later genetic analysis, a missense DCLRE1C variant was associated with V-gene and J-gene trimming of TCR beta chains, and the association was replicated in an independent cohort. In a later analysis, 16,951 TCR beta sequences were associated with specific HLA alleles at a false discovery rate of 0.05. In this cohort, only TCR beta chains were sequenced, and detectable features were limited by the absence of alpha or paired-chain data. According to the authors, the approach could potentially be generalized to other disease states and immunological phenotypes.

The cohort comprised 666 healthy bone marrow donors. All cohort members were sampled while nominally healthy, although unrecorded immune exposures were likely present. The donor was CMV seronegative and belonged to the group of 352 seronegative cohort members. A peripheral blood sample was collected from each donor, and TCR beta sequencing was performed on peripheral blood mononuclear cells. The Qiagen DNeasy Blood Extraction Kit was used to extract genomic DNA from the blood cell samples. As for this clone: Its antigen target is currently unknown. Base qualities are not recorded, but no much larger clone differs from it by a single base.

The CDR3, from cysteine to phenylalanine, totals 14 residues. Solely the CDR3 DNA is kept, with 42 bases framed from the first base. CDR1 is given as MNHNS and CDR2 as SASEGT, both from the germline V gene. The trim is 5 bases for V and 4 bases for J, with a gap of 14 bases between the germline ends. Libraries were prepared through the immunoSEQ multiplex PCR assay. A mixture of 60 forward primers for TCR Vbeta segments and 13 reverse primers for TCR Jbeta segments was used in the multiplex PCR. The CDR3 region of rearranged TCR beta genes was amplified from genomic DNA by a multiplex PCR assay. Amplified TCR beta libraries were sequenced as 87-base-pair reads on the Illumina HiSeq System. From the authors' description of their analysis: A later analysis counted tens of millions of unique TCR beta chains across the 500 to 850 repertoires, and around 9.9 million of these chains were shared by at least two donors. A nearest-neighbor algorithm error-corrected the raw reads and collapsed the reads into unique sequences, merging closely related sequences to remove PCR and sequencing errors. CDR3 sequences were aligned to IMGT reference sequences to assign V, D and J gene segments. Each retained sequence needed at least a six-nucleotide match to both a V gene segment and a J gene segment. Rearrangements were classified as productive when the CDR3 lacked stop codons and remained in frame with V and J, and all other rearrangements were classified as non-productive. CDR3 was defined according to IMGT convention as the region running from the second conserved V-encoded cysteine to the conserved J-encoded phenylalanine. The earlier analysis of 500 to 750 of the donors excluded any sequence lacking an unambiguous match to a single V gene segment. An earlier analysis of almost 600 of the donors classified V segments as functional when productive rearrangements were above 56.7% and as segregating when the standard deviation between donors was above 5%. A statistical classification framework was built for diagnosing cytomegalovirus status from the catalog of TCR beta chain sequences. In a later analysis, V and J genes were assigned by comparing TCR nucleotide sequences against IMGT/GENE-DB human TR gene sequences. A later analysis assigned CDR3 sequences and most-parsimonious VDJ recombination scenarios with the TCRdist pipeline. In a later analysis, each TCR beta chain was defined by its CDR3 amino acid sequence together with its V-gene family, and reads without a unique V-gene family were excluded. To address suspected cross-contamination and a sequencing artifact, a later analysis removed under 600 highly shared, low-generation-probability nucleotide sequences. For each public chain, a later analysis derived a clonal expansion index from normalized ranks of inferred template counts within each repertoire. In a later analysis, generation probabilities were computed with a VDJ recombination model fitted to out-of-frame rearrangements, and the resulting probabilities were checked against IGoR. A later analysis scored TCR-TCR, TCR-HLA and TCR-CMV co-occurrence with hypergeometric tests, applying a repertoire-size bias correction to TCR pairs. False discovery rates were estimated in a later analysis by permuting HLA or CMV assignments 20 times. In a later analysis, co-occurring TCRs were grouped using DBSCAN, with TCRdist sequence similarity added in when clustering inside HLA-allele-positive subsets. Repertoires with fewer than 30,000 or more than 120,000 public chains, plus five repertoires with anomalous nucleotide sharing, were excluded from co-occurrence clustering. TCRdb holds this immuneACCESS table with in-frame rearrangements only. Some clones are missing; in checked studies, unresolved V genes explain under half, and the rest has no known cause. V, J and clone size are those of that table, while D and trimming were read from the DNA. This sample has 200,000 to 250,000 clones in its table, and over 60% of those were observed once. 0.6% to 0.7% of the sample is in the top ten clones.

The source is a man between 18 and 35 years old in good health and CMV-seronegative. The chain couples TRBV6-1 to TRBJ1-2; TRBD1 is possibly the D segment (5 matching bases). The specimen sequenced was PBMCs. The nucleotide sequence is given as TGTGCCAGCAGTCGACAGACCGTAGGCTATGGCTACACCTTC. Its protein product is CASSRQTVGYGYTF.